A single sample is the source of the 22 T cell receptor beta chains below, sequenced in a study of blood T cell repertoires in COVID-19. Assay: immunoSEQ multiplex PCR; the TCRdb copy retains only in-frame clones and omits some. The sample comprises 95,000 to 110,000 clones, about 93% of which are singletons, and more than 0.9% rests with the top ten. Source material: peripheral blood. These receptors originate from a young woman with acute or convalescent COVID-19.

The rearrangement links TRBV7-2 to TRBJ2-7, with TRBD1 as a possible D gene (6 bases). V lost 3 bases and J lost 0, with 12 bases in between. Germline V gene lookup returns CDR1 SGHTA and CDR2 FQGNSA. The CDR3 sequence is 15 residues long. The CDR3 coding sequence is TGTGCCAGCAGCTTCCAGGGGCGAACCTCCTACGAGCAGTACTTC. Translating gives CASSFQGRTSYEQYF.

This clone is a singleton in its sample. The genes are TRBV10-3 and TRBJ2-5, with TRBD2 identical over 8 bases. The V gene end was trimmed by 10 bases and the J gene end by 0 bases; junction bases not matched to a gene: 10. The length of the CDR3 is 15 residues. CDR1 and CDR2 from the germline V gene are ENHRY and SYGVKD. The CDR3 here is CATATSGPYQETQYF. The CDR3 DNA reads as TGTGCCACGGCTACTAGCGGCCCTTACCAAGAGACCCAGTACTTC.

This clone was recorded a few times. V usage is TRBV3-1 (or the pseudogene TRBV3-2) and J usage is TRBJ2-7; weak D call: TRBD1 (5 bases). Germline values: CDR1 LGHDT, CDR2 YNNKEL (reference sequence). Trimming took off 0 bases at V and 7 bases at J, with 22 bases between the two ends. The CDR3 spans 17 residues. The CDR3: CASSQDILARAVGEQYF. In DNA form, the CDR3 reads TGTGCCAGCAGCCAAGATATTTTAGCCAGGGCCGTAGGGGAGCAGTACTTC.

This clone appeared a single time. The rearrangement links TRBV11-3 to TRBJ1-2; D is unclear. Germline CDR1 is SGHNT and CDR2 is YENEEA. The CDR3 loop spans 15 amino acids. The V end was cut by 1 base, the J end by 2 bases, with 11 bases between. This chain's CDR3 is CASSLGGGPNYGYTF. CDR3 bases: TGTGCCAGCAGCTTAGGTGGAGGCCCCAACTATGGCTACACCTTC. The full variable domain, completed using reference TRBV11-3 and TRBJ1-2, is EAGVVQSPRYKIIEKKQPVAFWCNPISGHNTLYWYLQNLGQGPELLIRYENEEAVDDSQLPKDRFSAERLKGVDSTLKIQPAELGDSAVYLCASSLGGGPNYGYTFGSGTRLTVV.

The chain couples TRBV19 to TRBJ2-2, with 10 bases that match TRBD2. Germline CDR1 is LNHDA and CDR2 is SQIVND (reference sequence). Trimming took 3 bases from V and 5 from J; bases not matched to a gene: 12. This CDR3 has 18 amino acids. CDR3 residues: CASSISSGGGRGTGELFF. The CDR3 DNA is TGTGCCAGTAGTATTTCTAGCGGGGGCGGCAGAGGGACCGGGGAGCTGTTTTTT.

The V call is TRBV2, the J call TRBJ1-5; 7 bases match TRBD1. The CDR3 loop spans 14 amino acids. With 4 bases clipped from V and 6 bases from J, the junction kept 6 bases outside the gene matches. Germline V lookup: CDR1 SNHLY, CDR2 FYNNEI. The CDR3, as DNA: TGTGCCAGCAGTGCGGAGGGGGCTACTCAGCCCCAGCATTTT. This codes for CASSAEGATQPQHF.

This rearrangement joins TRBV11-2 to TRBJ2-7, with D perhaps TRBD2 (5 bases). This CDR3 has 14 residues. In germline, CDR1 is SGHAT, CDR2 FQNNGV. Deletions cut 4 bases from V and 4 bases from J, with 14 bases between. DNA of the CDR3: TGTGCCAGCAGCTCGAGGGTTCTAATTTACGAGCAGTACTTC. This codes for CASSSRVLIYEQYF.

The gene calls are TRBV5-5 and TRBJ2-7, with D perhaps TRBD1 (6 bases). Trimming left V 1 base short and J 6 bases short, with 11 bases between. This CDR3 region has 13 residues. CDR1 is SGHKS, CDR2 YYEKEE, per germline (reference sequence). This CDR3 is CASSLSRGGEQYF. The CDR3 DNA reads as TGTGCCAGCAGCTTGAGCAGAGGGGGCGAGCAGTACTTC.

The CDR3 DNA follows: TGTGCCAGCAGCTTAAACAGGGTTTACCAGCCCCAGCATTTT. Protein sequence: CASSLNRVYQPQHF. The genes are TRBV5-5 and TRBJ1-5; D is possibly TRBD1 (6 bases). CDR3 length: 14 residues. V lost 2 bases, J lost 7 bases, and 13 bases lay in between. The germline gives CDR1 SGHKS, CDR2 YYEKEE (reference sequence).

The CDR3 coding sequence is TGTGCCAGCAGTTTCTATCCGGGACAGGGTACCTATGGCTACACCTTC. Its protein is CASSFYPGQGTYGYTF. The chain carries TRBV27 and TRBJ1-2, with TRBD1 identical over 9 bases. The V gene end was trimmed by 3 bases and the J gene end by 4 bases; junction bases not matched to a gene: 9. CDR1 and CDR2 (germline): MNHEY, SMNVEV (reference sequence). The CDR3 consists of 16 residues.

The rearrangement uses TRBV27 and TRBJ2-7, with 12 bases fitting TRBD1. The CDR3 contains 15 residues. CDR1 is MNHEY, CDR2 SMNVEV, per germline (reference sequence). Germline trimming cut 6 bases from V and 6 bases from J; bases unmatched to any gene: 9. CDR3 DNA: TGTGCCAGCAGCGGCTCCGGGACAGGGGGCGCCGAGCAGTACTTC. It translates to CASSGSGTGGAEQYF.

The J gene is TRBJ2-1, the V gene TRBV24-1; D is possibly TRBD1 (6 bases). V was pared by 9 bases and J by 7 bases, with 9 bases between. The CDR3 extends over 11 amino acids. The germline CDR1 and CDR2 sequences are KGHDR and SFDVKD. The CDR3: CATGQINEQFF. Here the CDR3 DNA reads TGTGCCACCGGACAGATTAATGAGCAGTTCTTC.

J is TRBJ2-5 and V is TRBV28; TRBD2 agrees at 7 bases. CDR1 and CDR2 from the germline V gene are MDHEN and SYDVKM. The CDR3 is 11 residues long. The CDR3: CGATGGETQYF. The CDR3 coding sequence is TGTGGCGCTACGGGGGGAGAGACCCAGTACTTC.

This clone was picked up a small number of times. V usage is TRBV6-5 and J usage is TRBJ2-3, with TRBD1 matching over 7 bases. J lost 0 bases, V lost 8 bases, and 8 bases had no gene match. The CDR3 sequence is 15 residues long. Germline V gives CDR1 MNHEY, CDR2 SVGAGI. CDR3 sequence (DNA): TGTGCCAGCGCCGAGCAGACAGGGAGCACAGATACGCAGTATTTT. This gives the protein CASAEQTGSTDTQYF.

This clone was counted between two and nine times. The J gene is TRBJ2-2, the V gene TRBV7-8, with a tentative D call TRBD2 (5 bases). The CDR3 extends over 18 amino acids. The germline V gene encodes CDR1 SGHVS and CDR2 FQNEAQ. V was cut by 5 bases and J by 5 bases, with 24 bases left in between. CDR3 residues: CASSLIGVLRVGTGELFF. CDR3 nucleotides: TGTGCCAGCAGCCTCATTGGCGTCCTGAGGGTCGGGACCGGGGAGCTGTTTTTT.

The CDR3, as DNA: TGTGCCAGTAGTCTGATAGCGGGAGTCGATGAGCAGTTCTTC. Its translation is CASSLIAGVDEQFF. The rearrangement uses TRBV19 and TRBJ2-1, with TRBD2 matching 9 bases. V lost 5 bases, J lost 8 bases, and 7 bases stayed unmatched. Germline assignment: CDR1 LNHDA and CDR2 SQIVND (reference sequence). This CDR3 is built from 14 residues.

This clone was observed a few times. The chain carries TRBV4-3 and TRBJ1-1; D unclear. This CDR3 has 15 residues. Germline assignment: CDR1 LGHNA and CDR2 YSLEER. Trimming took off 1 base at V and 0 bases at J, with 9 bases between the two ends. CDR3 amino acids: CASSQGHSMNTEAFF. CDR3 DNA sequence: TGCGCCAGCAGCCAAGGGCACAGCATGAACACTGAAGCTTTCTTT.

The chain uses TRBV10-3 and TRBJ1-2; D call uncertain. Per the germline V gene, CDR1 is ENHRY and CDR2 is SYGVKD. V shed 0 bases and J shed 1 base, with 12 bases lying between them. This CDR3 contains 16 residues. The CDR3 DNA follows: TGTGCCATCAGTGAGTCCCCAGCGCATAGTAACTATGGCTACACCTTC. Translated: CAISESPAHSNYGYTF.

The chain couples TRBV10-3 to TRBJ1-5; 8 bases are a match to TRBD1. CDR1 is ENHRY and CDR2 is SYGVKD in the germline V gene. This CDR3 is built from 16 residues. V lost 0 bases to trimming and J lost 8 bases; unmatched junction nucleotides: 9. The DNA of the CDR3 is TGTGCCATCAGTGAGTCGTCCAGGGGGCGGATTAAGCCCCAGCATTTT. It is translated as CAISESSRGRIKPQHF.

The J gene is TRBJ2-1, the V gene TRBV27; 9 nucleotides line up with TRBD2. CDR3 length: 17 amino acids. The germline gives CDR1 MNHEY, CDR2 SMNVEV (reference sequence). Germline trimming cut 0 bases from V and 4 bases from J; bases unmatched to any gene: 7. CDR3 protein: CASSLSEGAGGYNEQFF. The CDR3 DNA reads TGTGCCAGCAGTTTATCGGAGGGAGCGGGGGGTTACAATGAGCAGTTCTTC.

The chain recombines TRBV13 with TRBJ1-6, with TRBD1 matching 8 bases. With 5 bases clipped from V and 7 bases from J, the junction kept 7 bases outside the gene matches. This CDR3 comprises 15 residues. Germline V lookup: CDR1 PRHDT, CDR2 FYEKMQ (reference sequence). This chain's CDR3 is CASSAQGEGNSPLHF. The CDR3 DNA is TGTGCCAGCAGCGCACAGGGGGAGGGCAATTCACCCCTCCACTTT.

The chain has TRBV11-2 and TRBJ2-7; 7 nucleotides align to TRBD1. Unmatched junction bases numbered 9, after V lost 6 bases and J lost 4 bases. Germline CDR1 reads SGHAT; CDR2 reads FQNNGV. CDR3 length: 14 residues. CDR3 sequence reads: CASSLPGGRYEQYF. CDR3 coding DNA: TGTGCCAGCAGTCTTCCAGGGGGACGGTACGAGCAGTACTTC.